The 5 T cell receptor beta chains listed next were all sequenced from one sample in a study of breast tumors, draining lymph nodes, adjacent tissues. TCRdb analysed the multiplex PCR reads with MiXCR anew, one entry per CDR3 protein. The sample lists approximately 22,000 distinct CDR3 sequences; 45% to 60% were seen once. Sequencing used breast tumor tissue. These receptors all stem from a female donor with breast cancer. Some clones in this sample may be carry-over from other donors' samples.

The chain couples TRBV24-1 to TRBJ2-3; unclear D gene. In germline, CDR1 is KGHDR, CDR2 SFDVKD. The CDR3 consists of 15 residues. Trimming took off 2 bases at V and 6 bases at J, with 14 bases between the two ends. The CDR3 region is CATSDSDEARDTQYF. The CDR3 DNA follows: TGTGCCACCAGTGATTCAGACGAAGCGCGCGATACGCAGTATTTT.

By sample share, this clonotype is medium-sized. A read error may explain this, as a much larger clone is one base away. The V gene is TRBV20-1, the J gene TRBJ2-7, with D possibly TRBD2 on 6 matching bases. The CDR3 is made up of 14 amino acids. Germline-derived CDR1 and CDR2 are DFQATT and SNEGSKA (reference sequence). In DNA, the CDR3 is TGCAGTGCCATGACGGGGGAGAGCTCCTCCGAGCAGTACTTC. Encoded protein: CSAMTGESSSEQYF.

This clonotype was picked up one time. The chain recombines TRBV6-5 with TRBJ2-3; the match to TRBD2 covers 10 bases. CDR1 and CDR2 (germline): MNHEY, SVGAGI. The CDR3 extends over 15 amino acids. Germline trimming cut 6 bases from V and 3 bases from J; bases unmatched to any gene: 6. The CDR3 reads CASSGTTSGTDTQYF. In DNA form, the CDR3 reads TGTGCCAGCAGCGGAACGACTAGCGGGACAGATACGCAGTATTTT.

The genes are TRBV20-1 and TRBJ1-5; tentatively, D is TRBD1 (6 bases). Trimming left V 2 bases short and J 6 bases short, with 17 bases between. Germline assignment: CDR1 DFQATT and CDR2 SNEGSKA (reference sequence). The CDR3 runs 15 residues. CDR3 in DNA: TGCAGTGCTAGAACGGGGGGGCGAGGTAGTCAGCCCCAGCATTTT. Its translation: CSARTGGRGSQPQHF.

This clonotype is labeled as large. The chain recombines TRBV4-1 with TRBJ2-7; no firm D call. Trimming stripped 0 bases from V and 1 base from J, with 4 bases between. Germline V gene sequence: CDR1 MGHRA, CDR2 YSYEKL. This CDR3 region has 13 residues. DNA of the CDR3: TGCGCCAGCAGCCAAGATAATTCCTACGAGCAGTACTTC. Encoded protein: CASSQDNSYEQYF.